This is a list of T cell receptor beta chains from one sample in a study of CXCR3-negative and CXCR3-positive naive CD8 T cells. Reanalyzing the 5' RACE reads, TCRdb keeps one entry per CDR3 protein, without DNA. The sample holds about 40,000 distinct CDR3 sequences. Sequenced: memory CD8+ T cells from blood. The origin of the receptors is a human donor in good health. Some clones in this sample may be carry-over from other donors' samples. Both conserved end residues are part of each CDR3. Each record gives: J gene, V gene, CDR3 protein.

J gene: TRBJ2-5
V gene: TRBV6-5
CDR3 protein: CASSYGGRETQYF

J gene: TRBJ2-7
V gene: TRBV28
CDR3 protein: CASILSLGNVYEQYF

J gene: TRBJ2-7
V gene: TRBV6-6
CDR3 protein: CASSYLLGQEQYF

J gene: TRBJ2-7
V gene: TRBV19
CDR3 protein: CASSSSLGTSGVYEQYF

J gene: TRBJ2-5
V gene: TRBV29-1
CDR3 protein: CSVDAGLAGQYQETQYF

J gene: TRBJ1-1
V gene: TRBV12-3/TRBV12-4
CDR3 protein: CASASNTEAFF

J gene: TRBJ2-3
V gene: TRBV5-1
CDR3 protein: CASSPGHDTDTQYF

J gene: TRBJ2-2
V gene: TRBV29-1
CDR3 protein: CSVEDPGLAGGTGELFF

J gene: TRBJ2-1
V gene: TRBV7-3
CDR3 protein: CASSLTSGGAVSDYIYNEQFF

J gene: TRBJ1-5
V gene: TRBV27
CDR3 protein: CASSYQINQPQHF